This record concerns one TCR beta chain sequence. Its target is not known. This sample stems from a study of cytomegalovirus exposure and HLA in healthy donors. This CDR3 is 14 amino acids long. CDR1 is MNHNS and CDR2 is SASEGT in the germline V gene. The V gene lost 3 bases and the J gene lost 4 bases, with 11 bases spanning the gap. It was with 60 Vbeta and 13 Jbeta primers that the PCR ran. Original data processing: A later analysis counted about 80 million unique TCR beta chains, about 10 million shared. Clones were sequenced by immunoSEQ multiplex PCR, and TCRdb holds only the in-frame ones, with some missing. V and J calls plus clone size are reproduced from that table; the DNA served to infer D and trimming. The top ten clones hold more than 9% of a sample with 40,000 to 60,000 clones, 55% to 85% of them seen once. Study results and caveats: Researchers had no immune exposure information except CMV serostatus available. V- and J-gene trimming in TCR beta was tied to a missense DCLRE1C variant by an analysis performed later.

Material: PBMCs. The clonotype comes from a woman in her fifties or sixties in good health and CMV-seronegative. The genes are TRBV6-1 and TRBJ2-3; TRBD2 might be the D (6 bases). The CDR3 DNA sequence: TGTGCCAGCAGTGAGGGAGGTGGGGCAGATACGCAGTATTTT. It codes for CASSEGGGADTQYF.